This TCR beta chain was sequenced in a study of shared clonotypes between healthy human individuals. Study information: CD4 naive and CD4 memory each took three plates per donor, while CD8 naive took two and CD8 memory one. Findings and caveats of the study: Generally, estimated richness proved larger in naive subsets than it did in memory subsets. Though the depth was large, rarefaction showed that sorted-subset sequencing was incomplete.

It was CD45RO-negative cells, positively selected for CCR7, that made up naive CD8 cells, with terminally differentiated effector memory CD45RA+ cells excluded. From germline, CDR1 is SGHRS and CDR2 YFSETQ. Trimming left V 2 bases short and J 0 bases short, with 9 bases between. CDR3 length equals 14 residues. Details on this clone: Its target is unknown.

Clones were read by immunoSEQ multiplex PCR, and TCRdb kept only the in-frame ones, dropping some. The sample records nearly 600,000 clones, nearly 97% being singletons. This clonotype was obtained from a woman in her twenties or thirties in good health. The chain couples TRBV5-1 to TRBJ2-7, with unresolved D. The sample consisted of naive CD8+ T cells sorted from blood. The CDR3 region has the DNA TGCGCCAGCAGCTTTGGCTGGAGCTCCTACGAGCAGTACTTC. It translates to CASSFGWSSYEQYF.